This T cell receptor beta chain was retrieved from a study of CD8 T cells in cerebrospinal fluid in Alzheimer's disease (dated by TCRdb to 2020 to 2021). In terms of the full investigation: The study used two single-cell methods, plate-based nested PCR sequencing and droplet-based sequencing, to evaluate clonal expansion of CSF T cells. The study examined whether cerebrospinal fluid from healthy elderly individuals and from patients with neurodegenerative disease contained clonally expanded T cells. In the droplet-based CSF analysis comparing patients with controls, 10 or so healthy controls (roughly 11,000 cells) and 10 or so patients with MCI or Alzheimer's disease (approximately 10,000 cells) were included. The CSF gene-expression analysis, which included patients with Parkinson's disease, covered a total of about 25 samples. What the research found in general, with its limitations: In pooled data, a highly expanded clone (at least 3% of TCRs) occurred in 1 of 10 healthy subjects versus 4 of 6 Alzheimer's patients. A higher percentage of TCRs was made up by the largest CSF clone in patients with MCI or Alzheimer's disease than in controls. The authors warned that finding EBV-specific TCRs in CSF does not prove a causal connection between EBV and Alzheimer's disease. The EBV-specific clones were neither the most highly expanded clones nor enriched among patients. Only samples with detectable clones went into the overall clonality comparison: about eleven healthy, 5 MCI, 5 AD, and 6 PD.

The method behind the library was 10x single-cell sequencing. 10X Genomics single-cell V(D)J and 5' gene-expression libraries were used to profile CSF cells. An Illumina NextSeq550 was used to sequence CSF single-cell TCR libraries. As for the authors' bioinformatics: V(D)J reads were aligned to the vdj-GRCh38 alts ensemble 2.0.0 reference and processed with the Cell Ranger vdj pipeline. Clonotypes were defined as cell barcodes sharing the same set of productive CDR3 nucleotide sequences. To connect clonality with transcriptional profiles, clonotype information was added to the gene-expression metadata in Seurat v3.0. Any CSF cell with more than 1,800 genes, more than 7,500 UMIs or more than 10% mitochondrial reads was excluded. CDR3-beta sequences were compared against VDJdb to identify TCRs with known antigen specificity. The network analysis of clone sharing was performed with the R package qgraph and was limited to TCRs that had complete alpha and beta chains. TCRdb reprocessed the raw reads; every CDR3 protein sequence is a single record, and DNA is not supplied. TCRdb, not the original authors, processed these V and J calls. The table of this sample itemizes about 700 distinct CDR3 sequences. Of the sample, around 20% is held by the ten largest clones.

Acute infectious disease was absent in all participants, and all participants were in good physical condition. Live CSF cells for droplet-based sequencing were sorted with a live/dead marker. CSF was obtained by lumbar puncture, and immune cells were pelleted by centrifugation at 300g. CSF samples were inspected for red blood cells, and any blood-contaminated sample was excluded. CSF cells were cryopreserved by placing the cells in freezing medium, freezing the cells overnight at -80 degrees C, and then storing the cells in liquid nitrogen. CSF samples were stored for less than six months before analysis. Frequency alone marks this clonotype as large (0.1 to 1%); no count is stored. Its antigen remains undetermined. The source is a human donor in good health. The sample consisted of cerebrospinal fluid.

CDR3 loop: CSAILTSGGAGETQYF. The V and J genes are TRBV20-1 and TRBJ2-5; TCRdb designates TRBD2, a call that cannot be tested without DNA. CDR1 DFQATT and CDR2 SNEGSKA are derived from the germline V gene (reference sequence). From the cysteine up to the phenylalanine, the CDR3 has a length of 16 residues. A DNA sequence was not provided.